What follows is one T cell receptor (beta chain) and its context. This specimen belongs to a study of T cell changes during pregnancy in multiple sclerosis. Sequencing used immunoSEQ multiplex PCR; TCRdb keeps in-frame clones, though not all of them. The top ten clones hold about 0.3% of a sample with about 70,000 clones, over 90% of them seen once. This CDR3 region has 15 residues. V dropped 4 bases and J dropped 9 bases, with 22 bases sitting between them. CDR1 is SGDLS and CDR2 is YYNGEE in the germline V gene. This receptor was identified in a female donor with multiple sclerosis, enrolled in a pregnancy study. This material consisted of CD4+ T cells from peripheral blood mononuclear cells, taken after pregnancy. The chain is built from TRBV9 and TRBJ2-5, with D possibly TRBD1 on 6 matching bases. In nucleotides, the CDR3 is TGTGCCAGCAGCAACCAAGGGACACTTTTAGGGCCCCAGTACTTC. Translating it yields CASSNQGTLLGPQYF.